Given below is one T cell receptor (beta chain) in context. Per the study methods: Reference gene primer amplification in the assay estimated nucleated cell counts. Here immunoSEQ multiplex PCR was the method, and the copy in TCRdb shows in-frame clones only, minus some. That table gives V, J and clone size, and the DNA gave D and trimming. This table has under 25,000 clones, over 75% appearing once. This record comes from a study of blood T cell repertoires in COVID-19. Study information: The United States, Italy and Spain provided the acute and convalescent COVID-19 samples. Nucleic acid was either cDNA or gDNA, and it came from T cells, B-cell-depleted T cells, or PBMCs.

The CDR3 extends over 15 amino acids. V gave up 1 base and J gave up 5 bases, with 11 bases separating them. CDR1 and CDR2 from the germline V gene are SNHLY and FYNNEI. The genes are TRBV2 and TRBJ2-2, with a possible D match to TRBD1 (6 bases). The sample consisted of peripheral blood. The receptor's source is a woman of 80 years or more with acute or convalescent COVID-19. In DNA form, the CDR3 reads TGTGCCAGCAGTGAAGTGGGGGCGAGGACCGGGGAGCTGTTTTTT. It specifies CASSEVGARTGELFF.